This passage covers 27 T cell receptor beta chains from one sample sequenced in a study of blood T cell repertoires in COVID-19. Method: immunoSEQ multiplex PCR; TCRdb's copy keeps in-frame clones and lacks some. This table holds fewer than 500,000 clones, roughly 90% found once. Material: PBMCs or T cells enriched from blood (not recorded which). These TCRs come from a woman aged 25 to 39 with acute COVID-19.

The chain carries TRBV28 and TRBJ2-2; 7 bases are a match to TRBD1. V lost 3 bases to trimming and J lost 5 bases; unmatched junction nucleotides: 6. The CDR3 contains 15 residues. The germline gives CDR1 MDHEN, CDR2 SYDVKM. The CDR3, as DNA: TGTGCCAGCAGTTTCCGAGACAGGGTTACCGGGGAGCTGTTTTTT. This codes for CASSFRDRVTGELFF.

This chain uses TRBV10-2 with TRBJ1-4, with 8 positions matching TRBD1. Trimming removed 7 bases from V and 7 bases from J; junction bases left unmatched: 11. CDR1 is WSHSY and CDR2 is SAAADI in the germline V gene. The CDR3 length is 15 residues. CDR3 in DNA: TGCGCCAGCAAGGACAGGGTATCGGCGACTGAAAAACTGTTTTTT. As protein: CASKDRVSATEKLFF.

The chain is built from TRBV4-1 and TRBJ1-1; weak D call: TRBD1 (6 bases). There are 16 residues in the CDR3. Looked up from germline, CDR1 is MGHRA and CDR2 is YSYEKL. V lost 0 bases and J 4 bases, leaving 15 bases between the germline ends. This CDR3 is CASSQEGGAEGTEAFF. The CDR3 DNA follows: TGCGCCAGCAGCCAAGAGGGGGGGGCGGAGGGCACTGAAGCTTTCTTT.

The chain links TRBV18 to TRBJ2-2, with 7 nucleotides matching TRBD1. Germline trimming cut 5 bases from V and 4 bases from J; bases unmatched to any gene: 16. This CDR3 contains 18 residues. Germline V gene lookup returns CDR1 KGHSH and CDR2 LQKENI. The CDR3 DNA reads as TGTGCCAGCTCAAGGCAGCAGGATGGGACAGTAGTCACCGGGGAGCTGTTTTTT. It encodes CASSRQQDGTVVTGELFF.

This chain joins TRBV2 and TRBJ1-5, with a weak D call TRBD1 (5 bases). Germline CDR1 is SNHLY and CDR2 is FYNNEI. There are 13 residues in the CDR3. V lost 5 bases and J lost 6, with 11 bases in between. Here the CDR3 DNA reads TGTGCCAGCAGTCCAGGGACTGTTCAGCCCCAGCATTTT. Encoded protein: CASSPGTVQPQHF.

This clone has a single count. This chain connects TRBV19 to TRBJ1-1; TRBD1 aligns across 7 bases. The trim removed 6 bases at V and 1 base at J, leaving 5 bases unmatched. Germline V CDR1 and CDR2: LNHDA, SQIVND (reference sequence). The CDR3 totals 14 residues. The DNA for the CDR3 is TGTGCCAGTAGCCTATCAGGGGGGAACACTGAAGCTTTCTTT. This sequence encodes CASSLSGGNTEAFF.

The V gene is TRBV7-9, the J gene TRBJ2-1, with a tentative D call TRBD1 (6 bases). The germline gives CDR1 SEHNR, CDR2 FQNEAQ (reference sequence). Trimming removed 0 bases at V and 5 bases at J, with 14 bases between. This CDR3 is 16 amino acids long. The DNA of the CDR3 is TGTGCCAGCAGCTTAGCGCCCCGAACAGGGAACAATGAGCAGTTCTTC. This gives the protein CASSLAPRTGNNEQFF.

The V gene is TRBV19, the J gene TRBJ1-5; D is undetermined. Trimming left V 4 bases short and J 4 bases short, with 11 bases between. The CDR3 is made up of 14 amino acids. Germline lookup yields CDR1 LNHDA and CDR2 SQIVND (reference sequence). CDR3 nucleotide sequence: TGTGCCAGTAGTACACACACAGAAAATCAGCCCCAGCATTTT. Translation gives CASSTHTENQPQHF. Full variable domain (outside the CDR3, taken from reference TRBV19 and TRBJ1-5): DGGITQSPKYLFRKEGQNVTLSCEQNLNHDAMYWYRQDPGQGLRLIYYSQIVNDFQKGDIAEGYSVSREKKESFPLTVTSAQKNPTAFYLCASSTHTENQPQHFGDGTRLSIL.

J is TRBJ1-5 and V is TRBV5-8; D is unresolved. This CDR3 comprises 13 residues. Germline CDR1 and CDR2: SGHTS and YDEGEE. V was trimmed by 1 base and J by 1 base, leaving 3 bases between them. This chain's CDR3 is CASSLLSNQPQHF. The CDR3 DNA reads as TGTGCCAGCAGCTTGTTAAGCAATCAGCCCCAGCATTTT.

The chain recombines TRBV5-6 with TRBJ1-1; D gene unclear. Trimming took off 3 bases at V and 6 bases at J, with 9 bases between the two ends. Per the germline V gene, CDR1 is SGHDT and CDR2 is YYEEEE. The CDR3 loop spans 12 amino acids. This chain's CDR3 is CASSSEWAEAFF. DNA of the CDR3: TGTGCCAGCAGCTCGGAGTGGGCTGAAGCTTTCTTT.

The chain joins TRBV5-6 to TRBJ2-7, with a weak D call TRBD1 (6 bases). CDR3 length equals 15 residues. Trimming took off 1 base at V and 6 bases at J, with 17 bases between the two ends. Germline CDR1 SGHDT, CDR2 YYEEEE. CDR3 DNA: TGTGCCAGCAGCTTGAGGACAGACTATATCTCCGAGCAGTACTTC. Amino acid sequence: CASSLRTDYISEQYF.

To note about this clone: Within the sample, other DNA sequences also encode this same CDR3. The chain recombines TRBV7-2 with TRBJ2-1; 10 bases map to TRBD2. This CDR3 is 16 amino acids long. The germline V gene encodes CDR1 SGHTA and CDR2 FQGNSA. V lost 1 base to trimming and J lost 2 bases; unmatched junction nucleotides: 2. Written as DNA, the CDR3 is TGTGCCAGCAGCTTAGGGACTAGCGGTACCTACAATGAGCAGTTCTTC. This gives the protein CASSLGTSGTYNEQFF.

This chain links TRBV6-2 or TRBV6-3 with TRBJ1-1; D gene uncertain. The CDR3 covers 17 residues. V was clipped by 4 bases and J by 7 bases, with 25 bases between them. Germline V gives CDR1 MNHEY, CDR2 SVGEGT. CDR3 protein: CASSSSPTVGGWGEAFF. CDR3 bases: TGTGCCAGCAGTTCCTCCCCTACGGTCGGAGGTTGGGGTGAAGCTTTCTTT.

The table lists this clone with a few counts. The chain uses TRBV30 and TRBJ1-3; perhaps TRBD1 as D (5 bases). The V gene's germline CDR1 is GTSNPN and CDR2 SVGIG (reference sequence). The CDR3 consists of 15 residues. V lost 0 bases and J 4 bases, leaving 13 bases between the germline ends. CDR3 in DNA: TGTGCCTGGAGTGTAAGGAGGAGGGACGGAAACACCATATATTTT. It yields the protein CAWSVRRRDGNTIYF.

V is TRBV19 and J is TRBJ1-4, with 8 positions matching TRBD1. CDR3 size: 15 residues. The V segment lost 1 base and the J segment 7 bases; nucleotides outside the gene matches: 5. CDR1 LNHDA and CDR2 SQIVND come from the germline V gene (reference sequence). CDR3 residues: CASSIGDRMGEKLFF. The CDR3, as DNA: TGTGCCAGTAGTATAGGGGACAGGATGGGTGAAAAACTGTTTTTT.

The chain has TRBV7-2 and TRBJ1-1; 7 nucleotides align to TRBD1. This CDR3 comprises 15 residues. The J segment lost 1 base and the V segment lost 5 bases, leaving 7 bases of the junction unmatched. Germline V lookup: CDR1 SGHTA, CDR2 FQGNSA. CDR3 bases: TGTGCCAGCAGCCCGAGGACAGGACCGAACACTGAAGCTTTCTTT. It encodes CASSPRTGPNTEAFF.

The CDR3 nucleotides read TGTGCCGCGTCGACAGGGGGCTCGGATTCACCCCTCCACTTT. Translating gives CAASTGGSDSPLHF. This chain connects TRBV10-3 to TRBJ1-6; 10 bases match TRBD1. This CDR3 is 14 amino acids long. J gave up 8 bases and V 11 bases, and 9 bases lay outside the gene matches. Germline-derived CDR1 and CDR2 are ENHRY and SYGVKD.

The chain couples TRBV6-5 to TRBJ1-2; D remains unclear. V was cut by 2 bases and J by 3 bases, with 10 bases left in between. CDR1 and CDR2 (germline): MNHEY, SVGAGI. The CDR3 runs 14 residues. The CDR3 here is CASSYVNRDYGYTF. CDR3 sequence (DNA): TGTGCCAGCAGTTACGTCAACCGGGACTATGGCTACACCTTC.

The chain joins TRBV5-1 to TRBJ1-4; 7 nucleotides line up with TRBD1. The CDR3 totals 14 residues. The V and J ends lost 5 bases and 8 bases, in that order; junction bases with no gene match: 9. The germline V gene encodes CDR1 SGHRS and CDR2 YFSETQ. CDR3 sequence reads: CASSRWDSGEKLFF. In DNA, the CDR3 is TGCGCCAGCAGTCGTTGGGACAGTGGAGAAAAACTGTTTTTT.

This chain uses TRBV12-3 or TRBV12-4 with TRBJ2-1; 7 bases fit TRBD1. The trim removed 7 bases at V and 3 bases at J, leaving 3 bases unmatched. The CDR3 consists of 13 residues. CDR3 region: CASTDRDYNEQFF. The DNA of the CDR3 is TGTGCCAGCACAGACAGGGACTACAATGAGCAGTTCTTC.

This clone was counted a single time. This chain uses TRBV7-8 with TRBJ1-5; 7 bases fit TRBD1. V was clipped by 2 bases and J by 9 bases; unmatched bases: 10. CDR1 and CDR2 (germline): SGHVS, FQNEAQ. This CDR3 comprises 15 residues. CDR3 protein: CASSLSGTALGPQHF. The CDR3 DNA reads TGTGCCAGCAGCTTATCCGGGACAGCTTTAGGGCCCCAGCATTTT.

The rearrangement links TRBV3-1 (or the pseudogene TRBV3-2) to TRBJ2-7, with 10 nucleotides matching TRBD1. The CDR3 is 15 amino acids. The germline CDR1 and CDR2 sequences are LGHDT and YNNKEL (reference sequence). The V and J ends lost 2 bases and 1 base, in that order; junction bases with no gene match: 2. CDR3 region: CASSQWDRGSYEQYF. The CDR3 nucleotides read TGTGCCAGCAGCCAATGGGACAGGGGATCCTACGAGCAGTACTTC.

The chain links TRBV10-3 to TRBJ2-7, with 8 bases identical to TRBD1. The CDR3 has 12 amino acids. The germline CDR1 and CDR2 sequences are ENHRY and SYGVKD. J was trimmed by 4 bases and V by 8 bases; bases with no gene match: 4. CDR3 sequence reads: CAIQTGGYEQYF. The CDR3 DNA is TGTGCCATCCAAACAGGGGGTTACGAGCAGTACTTC.

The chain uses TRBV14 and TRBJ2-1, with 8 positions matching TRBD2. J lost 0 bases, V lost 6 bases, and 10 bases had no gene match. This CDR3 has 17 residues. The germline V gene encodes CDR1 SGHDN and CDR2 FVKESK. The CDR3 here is CASSQLTGTSSYNEQFF. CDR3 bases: TGTGCCAGCAGTCAGCTAACCGGGACTAGCTCCTACAATGAGCAGTTCTTC.

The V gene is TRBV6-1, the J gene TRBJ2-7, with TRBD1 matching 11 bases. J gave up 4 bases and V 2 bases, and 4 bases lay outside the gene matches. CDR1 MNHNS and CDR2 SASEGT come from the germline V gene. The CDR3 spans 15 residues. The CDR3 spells CASSERDRGRYEQYF. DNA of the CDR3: TGTGCCAGCAGTGAAAGGGACAGGGGGAGATACGAGCAGTACTTC.

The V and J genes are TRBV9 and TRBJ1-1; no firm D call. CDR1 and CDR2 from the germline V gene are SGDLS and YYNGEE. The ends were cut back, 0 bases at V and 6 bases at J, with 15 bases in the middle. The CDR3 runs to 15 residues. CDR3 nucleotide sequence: TGTGCCAGCAGCGTAGTGGGGAGTGGGTTCCCTGAAGCTTTCTTT. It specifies CASSVVGSGFPEAFF.

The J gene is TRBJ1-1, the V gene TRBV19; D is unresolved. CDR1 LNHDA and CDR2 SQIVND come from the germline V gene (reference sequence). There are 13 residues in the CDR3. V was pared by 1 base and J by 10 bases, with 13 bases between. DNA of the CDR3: TGTGCCAGTAGTATAGCCCCTCTCTCAGGAGCTTTCTTT. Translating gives CASSIAPLSGAFF.